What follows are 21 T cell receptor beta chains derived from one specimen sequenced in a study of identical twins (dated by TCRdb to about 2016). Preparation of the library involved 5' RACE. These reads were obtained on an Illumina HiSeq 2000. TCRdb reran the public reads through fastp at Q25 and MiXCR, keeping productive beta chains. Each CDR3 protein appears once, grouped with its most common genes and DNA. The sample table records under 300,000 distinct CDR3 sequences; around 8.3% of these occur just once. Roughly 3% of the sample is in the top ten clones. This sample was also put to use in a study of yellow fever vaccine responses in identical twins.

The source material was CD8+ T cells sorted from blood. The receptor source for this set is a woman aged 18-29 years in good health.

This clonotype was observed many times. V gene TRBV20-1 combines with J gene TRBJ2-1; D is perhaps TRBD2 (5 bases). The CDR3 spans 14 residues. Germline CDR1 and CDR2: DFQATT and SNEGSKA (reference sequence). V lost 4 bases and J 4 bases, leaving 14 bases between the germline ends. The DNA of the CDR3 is TGCAGTGCTAAGGTGGAGGAGGATTACAATGAGCAGTTCTTC. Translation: CSAKVEEDYNEQFF.

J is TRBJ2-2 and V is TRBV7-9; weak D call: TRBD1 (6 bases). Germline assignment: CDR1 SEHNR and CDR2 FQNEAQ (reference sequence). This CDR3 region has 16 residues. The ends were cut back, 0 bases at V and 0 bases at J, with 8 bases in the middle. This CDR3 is CASSLAGQSNTGELFF. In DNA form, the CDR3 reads TGTGCCAGCAGCTTAGCCGGACAGTCGAACACCGGGGAGCTGTTTTTT.

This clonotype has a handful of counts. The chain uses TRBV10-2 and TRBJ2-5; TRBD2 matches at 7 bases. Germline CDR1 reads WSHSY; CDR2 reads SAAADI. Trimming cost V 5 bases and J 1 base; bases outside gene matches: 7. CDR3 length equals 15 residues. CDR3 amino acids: CASSLAGESQETQYF. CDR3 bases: TGCGCCAGCAGTCTTGCGGGAGAAAGCCAAGAGACCCAGTACTTC.

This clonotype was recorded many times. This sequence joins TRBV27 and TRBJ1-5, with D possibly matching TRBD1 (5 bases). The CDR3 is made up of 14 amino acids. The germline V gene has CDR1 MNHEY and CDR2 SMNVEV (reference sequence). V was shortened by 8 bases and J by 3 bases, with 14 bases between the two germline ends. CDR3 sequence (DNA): TGTGCCAGCGGTCATAGGGGCAACAATCAGCCCCAGCATTTT. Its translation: CASGHRGNNQPQHF.

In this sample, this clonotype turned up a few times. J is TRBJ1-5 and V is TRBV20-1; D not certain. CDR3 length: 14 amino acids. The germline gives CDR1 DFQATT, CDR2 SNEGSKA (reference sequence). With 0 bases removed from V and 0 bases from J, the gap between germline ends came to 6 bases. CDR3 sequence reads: CSAREGNSNQPQHF. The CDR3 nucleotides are TGCAGTGCTAGAGAAGGGAATAGCAATCAGCCCCAGCATTTT.

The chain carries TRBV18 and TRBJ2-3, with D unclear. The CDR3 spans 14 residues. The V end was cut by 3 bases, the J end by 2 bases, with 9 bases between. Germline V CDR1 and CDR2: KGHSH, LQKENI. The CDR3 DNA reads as TGTGCCAGCTCACCTATGGACCCCACAGATACGCAGTATTTT. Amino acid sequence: CASSPMDPTDTQYF.

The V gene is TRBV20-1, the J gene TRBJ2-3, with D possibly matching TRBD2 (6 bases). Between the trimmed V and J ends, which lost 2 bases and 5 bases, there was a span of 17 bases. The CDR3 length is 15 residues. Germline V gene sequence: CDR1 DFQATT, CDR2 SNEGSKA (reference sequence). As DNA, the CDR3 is TGCAGTGCTAGAAATCGGACTACGCCGAAAGATACGCAGTATTTT. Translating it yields CSARNRTTPKDTQYF.

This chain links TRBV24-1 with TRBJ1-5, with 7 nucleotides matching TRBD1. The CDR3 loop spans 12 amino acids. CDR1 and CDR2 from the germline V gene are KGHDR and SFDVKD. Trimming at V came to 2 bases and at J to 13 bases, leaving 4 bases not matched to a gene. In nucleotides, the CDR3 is TGTGCCACCAGTGATTGGACAGGCATTCAGCATTTT. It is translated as CATSDWTGIQHF.

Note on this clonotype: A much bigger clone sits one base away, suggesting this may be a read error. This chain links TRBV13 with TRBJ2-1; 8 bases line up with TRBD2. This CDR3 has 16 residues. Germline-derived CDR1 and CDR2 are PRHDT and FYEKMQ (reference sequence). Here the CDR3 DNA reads TGTGCCAGCAGCTTTGGGTCGGTAGCGGGAAACAATGAGCAGCTCTTC. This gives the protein CASSFGSVAGNNEQLF.

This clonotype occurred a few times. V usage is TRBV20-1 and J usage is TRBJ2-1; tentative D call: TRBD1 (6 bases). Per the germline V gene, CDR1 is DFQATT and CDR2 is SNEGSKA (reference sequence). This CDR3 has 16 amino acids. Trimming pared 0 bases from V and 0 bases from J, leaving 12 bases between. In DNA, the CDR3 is TGCAGTGCTAGAGATCTGGGGGCTAGCTCCTACAATGAGCAGTTCTTC. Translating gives CSARDLGASSYNEQFF.

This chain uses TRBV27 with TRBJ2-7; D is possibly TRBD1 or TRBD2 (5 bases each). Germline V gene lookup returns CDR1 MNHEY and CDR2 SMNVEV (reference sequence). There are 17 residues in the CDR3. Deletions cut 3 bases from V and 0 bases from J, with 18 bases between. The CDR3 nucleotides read TGTGCCAGCAGTTTGACCTATCGGGGCAGCGGCTCCTACGAGCAGTACTTC. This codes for CASSLTYRGSGSYEQYF.

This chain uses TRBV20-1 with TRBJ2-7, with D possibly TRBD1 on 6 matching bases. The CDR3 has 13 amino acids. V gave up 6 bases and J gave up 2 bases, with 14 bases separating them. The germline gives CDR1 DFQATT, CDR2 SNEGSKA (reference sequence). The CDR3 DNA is TGCAGTGCGACGGACAGATTTCCCTACGAGCAGTACTTC. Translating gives CSATDRFPYEQYF.

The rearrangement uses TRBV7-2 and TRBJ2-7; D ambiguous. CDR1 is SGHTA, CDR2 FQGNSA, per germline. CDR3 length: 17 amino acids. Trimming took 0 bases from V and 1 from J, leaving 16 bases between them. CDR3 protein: CASSLAQRPPYSYEQYF. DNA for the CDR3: TGTGCCAGCAGCTTAGCCCAACGCCCCCCTTATTCCTACGAGCAGTACTTC.

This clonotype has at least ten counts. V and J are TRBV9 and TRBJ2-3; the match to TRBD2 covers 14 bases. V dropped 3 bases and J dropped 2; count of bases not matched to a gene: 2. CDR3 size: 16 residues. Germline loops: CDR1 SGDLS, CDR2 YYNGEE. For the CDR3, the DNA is TGTGCCAGCAGCGGGACTAGCGGGGGGACCACAGATACGCAGTATTTT. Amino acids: CASSGTSGGTTDTQYF.

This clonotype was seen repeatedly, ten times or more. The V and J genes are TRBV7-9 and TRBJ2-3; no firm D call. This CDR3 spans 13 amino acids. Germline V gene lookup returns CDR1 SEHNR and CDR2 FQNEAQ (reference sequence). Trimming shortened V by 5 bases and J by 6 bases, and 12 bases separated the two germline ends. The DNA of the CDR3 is TGTGCCAGCAGCGCCCGTCTGGAGGATACGCAGTATTTT. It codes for CASSARLEDTQYF. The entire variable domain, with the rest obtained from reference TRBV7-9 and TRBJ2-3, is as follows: DTGVSQNPRHKITKRGQNVTFRCDPISEHNRLYWYRQTLGQGPEFLTYFQNEAQLEKSRLLSDRFSAERPKGSFSTLEIQRTEQGDSAMYLCASSARLEDTQYFGPGTRLTVL.

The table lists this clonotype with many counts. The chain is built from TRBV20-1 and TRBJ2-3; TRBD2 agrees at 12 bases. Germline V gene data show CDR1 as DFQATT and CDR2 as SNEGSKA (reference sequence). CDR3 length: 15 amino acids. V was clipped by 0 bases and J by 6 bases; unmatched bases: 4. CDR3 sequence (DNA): TGCAGTGCTAGAGATCTAGCGGGAGGGCCTGATACGCAGTATTTT. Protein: CSARDLAGGPDTQYF.

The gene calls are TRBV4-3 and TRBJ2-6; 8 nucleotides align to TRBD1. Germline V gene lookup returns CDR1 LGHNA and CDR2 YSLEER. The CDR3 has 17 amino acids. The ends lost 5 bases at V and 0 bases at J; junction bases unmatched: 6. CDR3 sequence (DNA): TGCGCCAGCAGCGGGGGACAGGCGATCTCTGGGGCCAACGTCCTGACTTTC. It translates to CASSGGQAISGANVLTF.

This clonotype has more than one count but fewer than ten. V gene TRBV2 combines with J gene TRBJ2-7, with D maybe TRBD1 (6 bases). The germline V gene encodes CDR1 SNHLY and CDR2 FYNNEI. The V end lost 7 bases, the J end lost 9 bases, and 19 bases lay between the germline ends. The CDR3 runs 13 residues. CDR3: CASTDGAGVVQYF. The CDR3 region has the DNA TGTGCCAGCACCGACGGGGCAGGGGTTGTGCAGTACTTC.

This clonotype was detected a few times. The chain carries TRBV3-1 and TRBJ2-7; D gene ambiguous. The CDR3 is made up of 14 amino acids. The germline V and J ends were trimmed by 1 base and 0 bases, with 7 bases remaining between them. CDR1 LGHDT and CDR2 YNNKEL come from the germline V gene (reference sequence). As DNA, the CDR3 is TGTGCCAGCAGCCAAGGATCCATCTCCTACGAGCAGTACTTC. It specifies CASSQGSISYEQYF.

CDR3 sequence: CASSYSKAAGQGNQPQHF. The CDR3 region has the DNA TGTGCCAGCAGTTACTCGAAAGCGGCGGGACAGGGCAATCAGCCCCAGCATTTT. The rearrangement uses TRBV6-2 or TRBV6-3 and TRBJ1-5, with 8 bases that match TRBD1. Germline lookup yields CDR1 MNHEY and CDR2 SVGEGT. CDR3 size: 18 residues. The V segment lost 0 bases and the J segment 2 bases; nucleotides outside the gene matches: 9.

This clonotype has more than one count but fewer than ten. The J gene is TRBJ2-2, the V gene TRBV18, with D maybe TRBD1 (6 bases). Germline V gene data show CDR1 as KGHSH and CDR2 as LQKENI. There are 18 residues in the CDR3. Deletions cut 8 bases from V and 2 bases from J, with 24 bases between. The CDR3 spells CASATSQDSPKNTGELFF. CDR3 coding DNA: TGTGCCAGCGCAACCTCCCAGGACAGCCCAAAAAACACCGGGGAGCTGTTTTTT.